This T cell receptor beta chain comes out of a study of vaccination and CD4 T cells after COVID-19. Study summary: Cellular stimulation was performed using overlapping spike peptides derived from SARS-CoV-2, HCoV-NL63, HCoV-OC43 and HCoV-229E.

CDR1 DFQATT and CDR2 SNEGSKA come from the germline V gene (reference sequence). CDR3 length: 12 amino acids. V gave up 4 bases and J gave up 4 bases, with 11 bases separating them. Sample time point: late sampling 161 to 241 days after vaccination in a few convalescent patients. Noted treatment: roughly 10-day PBMC culture with coronavirus spike peptide pools or control peptides (ViraFEST assay). On this clonotype itself: No antigen is known for it.

Scientists ran DNA taken from cultured CD4+ T cells through the Oncomine TCR Beta short-read assay for sequencing. TCRdb re-called the PCR reads through MiXCR, storing one row per CDR3 protein. This table has 20,000 to 25,000 distinct CDR3 sequences, 46% appearing once. Material: CD4+ T cells from blood, cultured in vitro, obtained about 7 months after SARS-CoV-2 vaccination. The TCR sequence derives from a human donor who had recovered from COVID-19. J is TRBJ2-7 and V is TRBV20-1; a possible D gene is TRBD1 (6 bases). CDR3 DNA: TGCAGTGCTAAGGACAGAGAATACGAGCAGTACTTC. This codes for CSAKDREYEQYF.